A selection of T cell receptor beta chains follows, all from one sample in a study of T-cell reconstitution after alpha-beta-depleted transplantation in children. TCRdb re-called the PCR reads through MiXCR, storing one row per CDR3 protein. The table records fewer than 550,000 distinct CDR3 sequences, 15% to 20% of them present only once. This specimen was PBMCs, mostly from graft donor cells, taken 360 days after TCRalphabeta/CD19-depleted stem cell transplant. These receptor sequences come from a boy in the first two years of life who had a stem cell transplant for Wiskott-Aldrich syndrome, so the T cells may come from the graft donor. CDR3s include the opening cysteine and the closing phenylalanine or tryptophan. Each record gives: V gene, CDR3 length, clone size, J gene, D gene, CDR3 DNA, CDR3 protein. A D gene is named only where the DNA matches it firmly. The size entry is marked missing in some rows and otherwise reads once, few, many or a size class.

v_gene: TRBV12-3/TRBV12-4; len: 16; abundance: few; j_gene: TRBJ2-7; d_gene: -; CDR3nt: TGTGCCAGCAGTTTACCGGGCAGGACGGGCAATTACGAGCAGTACTTC; CDR3aa: CASSLPGRTGNYEQYF
v_gene: TRBV20-1; len: 14; abundance: -; j_gene: TRBJ2-1; d_gene: -; CDR3nt: TGCAGTGCTAGAGATCGGACTTGGGGATGGGAGCAGTTCTTC; CDR3aa: CSARDRTWGWEQFF
v_gene: TRBV29-1; len: 13; abundance: -; j_gene: TRBJ1-1; d_gene: -; CDR3nt: TGCAGCGTTAAAGGACGGCTGAACACTGAAGCTTTCTTT; CDR3aa: CSVKGRLNTEAFF
v_gene: TRBV24-1; len: 12; abundance: -; j_gene: TRBJ2-2; d_gene: -; CDR3nt: TGTGCCACCAGAGGGGGGGCCGGGGAGCTGTTTTTT; CDR3aa: CATRGGAGELFF
v_gene: TRBV11-2; len: 18; abundance: -; j_gene: TRBJ2-7; d_gene: TRBD1; CDR3nt: TGTGCCAGCAGCCTAAAAGGGACAGGGTGGGGCAGTCGGTACGAGCAGTACTTC; CDR3aa: CASSLKGTGWGSRYEQYF
v_gene: TRBV5-1; len: 14; abundance: -; j_gene: TRBJ2-1; d_gene: TRBD2; CDR3nt: TGCGCCAGCAGCCTTCAAGGACTAGCGTTTGAGCAGTTCTTC; CDR3aa: CASSLQGLAFEQFF
v_gene: TRBV10-3; len: 12; abundance: few; j_gene: TRBJ1-2; d_gene: -; CDR3nt: TGTGCCATCAATGGACCCGAGCGTGGCTACACCTTC; CDR3aa: CAINGPERGYTF
v_gene: TRBV20-1; len: 10; abundance: few; j_gene: TRBJ2-3; d_gene: -; CDR3nt: TGCAGTGCTGCAAGCGGTACGCAGTATTTT; CDR3aa: CSAASGTQYF
v_gene: TRBV4-3; len: 16; abundance: few; j_gene: TRBJ2-1; d_gene: -; CDR3nt: TGCGCCAGCAGCCAAGCCCCTAGCGACTCCTACAATGAGCAGTTCTTC; CDR3aa: CASSQAPSDSYNEQFF
v_gene: TRBV7-9; len: 13; abundance: few; j_gene: TRBJ2-1; d_gene: -; CDR3nt: TGTGCCAGCAGCACTCTGACAGACACGAGTGCGTTCTTC; CDR3aa: CASSTLTDTSAFF
v_gene: TRBV6-1; len: 14; abundance: -; j_gene: TRBJ1-1; d_gene: -; CDR3nt: TGTGCCAGCAGTGAGTACACGGCGAACACTGAAGCTTTCTTT; CDR3aa: CASSEYTANTEAFF
v_gene: TRBV12-3/TRBV12-4; len: 14; abundance: -; j_gene: TRBJ2-1; d_gene: TRBD1; CDR3nt: TGTGCCAGCAGTTTGAGGGACAGTAGGTCATTTGGGTTCTTC; CDR3aa: CASSLRDSRSFGFF
v_gene: TRBV12-3/TRBV12-4; len: 14; abundance: many; j_gene: TRBJ2-7; d_gene: -; CDR3nt: TGTGCCAGCAGTGTCAGGGAATGGGCTAACGAGCAGTACTTC; CDR3aa: CASSVREWANEQYF
v_gene: TRBV6-2/TRBV6-3; len: 15; abundance: few; j_gene: TRBJ2-2; d_gene: -; CDR3nt: TGTGCCAGCAGTTACTCGAGGGGGAACACCGGGGAGCTGTTTTTT; CDR3aa: CASSYSRGNTGELFF
v_gene: TRBV7-8; len: 15; abundance: few; j_gene: TRBJ1-4; d_gene: -; CDR3nt: TGTGCCAGCAGCTCGTGGTCGGCAATAGGTGAAAAACTGTTTTTT; CDR3aa: CASSSWSAIGEKLFF
v_gene: TRBV4-1; len: 16; abundance: few; j_gene: TRBJ2-3; d_gene: -; CDR3nt: TGCGCCAGCAGCCAAGACGGGGGAGCCAGCACAGATACGCAGTATTTT; CDR3aa: CASSQDGGASTDTQYF
v_gene: TRBV21-1; len: 16; abundance: few; j_gene: TRBJ2-3; d_gene: -; CDR3nt: TGTGCCAGCAGCACACAGGGGGGAGTAAGCACAGATACGCAGTATTTT; CDR3aa: CASSTQGGVSTDTQYF
v_gene: TRBV7-8; len: 19; abundance: few; j_gene: TRBJ2-4; d_gene: TRBD2; CDR3nt: TGTGCCAGCAGCTTAGCACTAGCGGGAGGAGGGGAAGCCAAAAACATTCAGTACTTC; CDR3aa: CASSLALAGGGEAKNIQYF
v_gene: TRBV4-3; len: 13; abundance: many; j_gene: TRBJ2-5; d_gene: -; CDR3nt: TGCGCCAGCAGCCAAGATCCGCTGGAGACCCAGTACTTC; CDR3aa: CASSQDPLETQYF
v_gene: TRBV7-2; len: 12; abundance: -; j_gene: TRBJ2-3; d_gene: -; CDR3nt: TGTGCCAGCAGCACACCCACAGATACGCAGTATTTT; CDR3aa: CASSTPTDTQYF
v_gene: TRBV12-3/TRBV12-4; len: 13; abundance: -; j_gene: TRBJ2-5; d_gene: -; CDR3nt: TGTGCCAGCAGTTTATCTCGGGGGACAGCAGAGTACTTC; CDR3aa: CASSLSRGTAEYF
v_gene: TRBV6-5; len: 16; abundance: few; j_gene: TRBJ2-7; d_gene: TRBD2; CDR3nt: TGTGCCAGCAGTTACTCTCGGGGGGTGCAGGCCTACGAGCAGTACTTC; CDR3aa: CASSYSRGVQAYEQYF
v_gene: TRBV20-1; len: 14; abundance: -; j_gene: TRBJ2-1; d_gene: TRBD2; CDR3nt: TGCAGTGCGGAAATAGCGGGAGAAGGGGGTGAGCAGTTCTTC; CDR3aa: CSAEIAGEGGEQFF
v_gene: TRBV12-3/TRBV12-4; len: 16; abundance: -; j_gene: TRBJ2-4; d_gene: -; CDR3nt: TGTGCCAGCAGTTCCTTGCTTTTGGGGGCCAAAAACATTCAGTACTTC; CDR3aa: CASSSLLLGAKNIQYF
v_gene: TRBV6-6; len: 13; abundance: -; j_gene: TRBJ2-7; d_gene: TRBD2; CDR3nt: TGTGCCAGCAGGGCTAGCGGGAACCACGAGCAGTACTTC; CDR3aa: CASRASGNHEQYF
v_gene: TRBV15; len: 16; abundance: -; j_gene: TRBJ2-5; d_gene: TRBD2; CDR3nt: TGTGCCACCAGCAGAGCCGAGGTGACGGGGGGGGAGACCCAGTACTTC; CDR3aa: CATSRAEVTGGETQYF
v_gene: TRBV6-1; len: 16; abundance: few; j_gene: TRBJ1-5; d_gene: -; CDR3nt: TGTGCCAGCAGTGGGGTTGCCCAGCTCCATAGTCAGCCCCAGCATTTT; CDR3aa: CASSGVAQLHSQPQHF
v_gene: TRBV6-5; len: 16; abundance: few; j_gene: TRBJ2-1; d_gene: -; CDR3nt: TGTGCCAGCAGTTATAGGGCGGGGAGCTCCTACAATGAGCAGTTCTTC; CDR3aa: CASSYRAGSSYNEQFF
v_gene: TRBV27; len: 14; abundance: -; j_gene: TRBJ1-6; d_gene: -; CDR3nt: TGTGCCAGCAGTTTATCTCCCAAGAATTCACCCCTCCACTTT; CDR3aa: CASSLSPKNSPLHF
v_gene: TRBV28; len: 15; abundance: -; j_gene: TRBJ2-2; d_gene: -; CDR3nt: TGTGCCAGCAGTTTCCGGGACCGCGACACCGGGGAGCTGTTTTTT; CDR3aa: CASSFRDRDTGELFF
v_gene: TRBV24-1; len: 14; abundance: -; j_gene: TRBJ1-2; d_gene: TRBD1; CDR3nt: TGTGCCACCAGTGATCCAGGGGGCGACTATGGCTACACCTTC; CDR3aa: CATSDPGGDYGYTF
v_gene: TRBV5-1; len: 15; abundance: few; j_gene: TRBJ2-7; d_gene: -; CDR3nt: TGCGCCAGCAGCTCCCTTGGGGCCGGGGGGCACGAGCAGTACTTC; CDR3aa: CASSSLGAGGHEQYF
v_gene: TRBV20-1; len: 17; abundance: few; j_gene: TRBJ2-7; d_gene: -; CDR3nt: TGCAGTGCTAGAGATGGGAGCCAGGGTAGGTCGGTCTACGAGCAGTACTTC; CDR3aa: CSARDGSQGRSVYEQYF
v_gene: TRBV24-1; len: 16; abundance: -; j_gene: TRBJ2-1; d_gene: TRBD1; CDR3nt: TGTGCCACCAGAAGGGGGACAGGGAAAGGGTCGAATGAGCAGTTCTTC; CDR3aa: CATRRGTGKGSNEQFF
v_gene: TRBV29-1; len: 12; abundance: -; j_gene: TRBJ2-1; d_gene: -; CDR3nt: TGCAGCGTTGCGCGGGGCGGCGGTGAGCAGTTCTTC; CDR3aa: CSVARGGGEQFF
v_gene: TRBV24-1; len: 16; abundance: -; j_gene: TRBJ2-1; d_gene: TRBD2; CDR3nt: TGTGCCACCAGTGACATACTAGCGGGAGGGCCGAATGAGCAGTTCTTC; CDR3aa: CATSDILAGGPNEQFF
v_gene: TRBV15; len: 13; abundance: many; j_gene: TRBJ2-3; d_gene: -; CDR3nt: TGTGCCACCAGCAGAGATAATAGGGATACGCAGTATTTT; CDR3aa: CATSRDNRDTQYF
v_gene: TRBV4-2; len: 15; abundance: -; j_gene: TRBJ2-3; d_gene: -; CDR3nt: TGTGCCAGCAGCCAAGTCGGCTCCTCCACAGATACGCAGTATTTT; CDR3aa: CASSQVGSSTDTQYF
v_gene: TRBV25-1; len: 11; abundance: -; j_gene: TRBJ2-7; d_gene: TRBD1; CDR3nt: TGTGCCAGCGGACAGGTCTACGAGCAGTACTTC; CDR3aa: CASGQVYEQYF
v_gene: TRBV5-1; len: 18; abundance: -; j_gene: TRBJ2-6; d_gene: -; CDR3nt: TGCGCCAGCAGCCGTCCCAGGGGGGGGAACTCTGGGGCCAACGTCCTGACTTTC; CDR3aa: CASSRPRGGNSGANVLTF
v_gene: TRBV5-1; len: 14; abundance: -; j_gene: TRBJ2-1; d_gene: -; CDR3nt: TGCGCCAGCAGCTTGGAAACTTCCTACAATGAGCAGTTCTTC; CDR3aa: CASSLETSYNEQFF
v_gene: TRBV6-1; len: 16; abundance: -; j_gene: TRBJ1-2; d_gene: TRBD1; CDR3nt: TGTGCCAGCAGAATGATCCCCTTCACAGGGGGGTATGGCTACACCTTC; CDR3aa: CASRMIPFTGGYGYTF
v_gene: TRBV7-2; len: 18; abundance: -; j_gene: TRBJ2-5; d_gene: TRBD1; CDR3nt: TGTGCCAGCAGCTTAGCCTACCCGGGACAGGGCGACAAAGAGACCCAGTACTTC; CDR3aa: CASSLAYPGQGDKETQYF
v_gene: TRBV7-9; len: 17; abundance: few; j_gene: TRBJ2-1; d_gene: -; CDR3nt: TGTGCCAGCAGACCTCGTCCGGGAACTCCGGGGTACAATGAGCAGTTCTTC; CDR3aa: CASRPRPGTPGYNEQFF
v_gene: TRBV3-1; len: 16; abundance: -; j_gene: TRBJ2-4; d_gene: TRBD2; CDR3nt: TGTGCCAGCAGCCAAATTTGGGGGGGATCCAAAAACATTCAGTACTTC; CDR3aa: CASSQIWGGSKNIQYF